This record concerns one TCR beta chain sequence. The CDR3 is made up of 15 amino acids. V lost 0 bases and J lost 7, with 17 bases in between. Germline V lookup: CDR1 SGHDT, CDR2 YYEEEE. Here immunoSEQ multiplex PCR was the method, and the copy in TCRdb shows in-frame clones only, minus some. This table holds 85,000 to 100,000 clones, approximately 96% found once. The data are from a study of technical replicates of blood from several donors. The sample consisted of T cells isolated from PBMCs. The V call is TRBV5-6, the J call TRBJ2-7, with a tentative D call TRBD1 (6 bases). This sequence was found in a human donor in good health. The CDR3 is CASSLVAGELGEQYF. CDR3 DNA: TGTGCCAGCAGCTTGGTGGCAGGGGAGCTAGGGGAGCAGTACTTC.